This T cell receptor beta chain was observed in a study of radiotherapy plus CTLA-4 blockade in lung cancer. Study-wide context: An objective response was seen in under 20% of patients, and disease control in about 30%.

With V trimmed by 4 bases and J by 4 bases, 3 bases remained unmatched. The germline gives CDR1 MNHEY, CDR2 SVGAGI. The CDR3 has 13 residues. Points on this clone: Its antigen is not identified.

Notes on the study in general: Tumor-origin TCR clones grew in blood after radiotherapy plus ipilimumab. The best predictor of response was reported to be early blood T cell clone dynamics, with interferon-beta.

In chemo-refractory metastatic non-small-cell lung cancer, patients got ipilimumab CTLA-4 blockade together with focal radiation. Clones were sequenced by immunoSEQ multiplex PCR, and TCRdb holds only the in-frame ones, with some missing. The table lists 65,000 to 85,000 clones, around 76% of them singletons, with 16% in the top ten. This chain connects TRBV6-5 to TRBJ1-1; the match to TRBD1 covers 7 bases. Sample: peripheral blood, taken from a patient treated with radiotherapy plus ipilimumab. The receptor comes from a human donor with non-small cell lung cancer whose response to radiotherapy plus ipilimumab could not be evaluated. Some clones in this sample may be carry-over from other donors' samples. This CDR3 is CASSSTGATEAFF. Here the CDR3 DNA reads TGTGCCAGCAGTTCTACAGGGGCCACTGAAGCTTTCTTT.